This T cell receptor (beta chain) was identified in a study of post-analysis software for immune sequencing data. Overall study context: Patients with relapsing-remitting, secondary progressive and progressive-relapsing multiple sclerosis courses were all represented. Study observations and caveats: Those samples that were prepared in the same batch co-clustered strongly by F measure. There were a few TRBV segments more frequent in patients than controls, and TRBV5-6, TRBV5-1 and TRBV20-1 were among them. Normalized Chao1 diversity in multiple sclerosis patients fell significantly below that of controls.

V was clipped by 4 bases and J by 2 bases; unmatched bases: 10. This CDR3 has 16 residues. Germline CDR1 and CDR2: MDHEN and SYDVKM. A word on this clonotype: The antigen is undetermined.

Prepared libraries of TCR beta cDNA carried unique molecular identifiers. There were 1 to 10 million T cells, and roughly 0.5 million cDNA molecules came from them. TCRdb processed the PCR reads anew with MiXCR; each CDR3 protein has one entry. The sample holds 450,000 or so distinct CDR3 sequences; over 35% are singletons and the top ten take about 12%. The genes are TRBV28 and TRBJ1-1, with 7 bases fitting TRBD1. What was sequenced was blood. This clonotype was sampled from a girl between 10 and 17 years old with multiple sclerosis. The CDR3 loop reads CASSSPTGSRNTEAFF. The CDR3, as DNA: TGTGCCAGCAGTTCCCCGACAGGGTCTAGAAACACTGAAGCTTTCTTT.